Each of the 25 T cell receptor beta chains below was sequenced from the same sample in a study of blood T cell repertoires in COVID-19. The method was immunoSEQ multiplex PCR; TCRdb's version includes in-frame clones alone and lacks a portion of them. The table records approximately 180,000 clones, over 75% of them present only once. Specimen: peripheral blood. The receptors here all came from a woman between 70 and 85 years old with acute or convalescent COVID-19.

The gene calls are TRBV30 and TRBJ1-6; no clear D. This CDR3 is built from 15 residues. Deletions cut 0 bases from V and 0 bases from J, with 6 bases between. The germline V gene encodes CDR1 GTSNPN and CDR2 SVGIG (reference sequence). The DNA of the CDR3 is TGTGCCTGGAGTGTCCCGAGCTCCTATAATTCACCCCTCCACTTT. Translating it yields CAWSVPSSYNSPLHF.

The rearrangement joins TRBV2 to TRBJ1-3; possibly TRBD1 for D (5 bases). CDR1 SNHLY and CDR2 FYNNEI come from the germline V gene. The CDR3 has 15 amino acids. Trimming shortened V by 5 bases and J by 1 base, and 12 bases separated the two germline ends. This chain's CDR3 is CASSRDAGSGNTIYF. In DNA, the CDR3 is TGTGCCAGCAGTAGGGACGCGGGGTCTGGAAACACCATATATTTT.

The chain couples TRBV9 to TRBJ1-5; maybe TRBD1 (5 bases). V was cut by 2 bases and J by 3 bases, with 9 bases left in between. CDR3 length: 14 amino acids. Germline V CDR1 and CDR2: SGDLS, YYNGEE. CDR3: CASSVGGFNQPQHF. CDR3 nucleotides: TGTGCCAGCAGCGTGGGGGGTTTCAATCAGCCCCAGCATTTT.

This clone was detected only a few times. The chain is built from TRBV3-1 (or the pseudogene TRBV3-2) and TRBJ1-1; D unclear. Germline CDR1 is LGHDT and CDR2 is YNNKEL (reference sequence). V gave up 4 bases and J gave up 0 bases, with 6 bases separating them. CDR3 length equals 13 residues. In DNA form, the CDR3 reads TGTGCCAGCAGCCTCGGTTTGAACACTGAAGCTTTCTTT. This translates into CASSLGLNTEAFF.

The V gene is TRBV11-1, the J gene TRBJ2-1, with 7 bases aligning to TRBD2. Germline V gene sequence: CDR1 SGHAT, CDR2 FQDESV (reference sequence). This CDR3 has 13 residues. J gave up 10 bases and V 2 bases, and 5 bases lay outside the gene matches. CDR3 DNA: TGTGCCAGCAGCTTAAGGCTAGCGGAAGAGCAGTTCTTC. Amino acid sequence: CASSLRLAEEQFF.

The V gene is TRBV7-8, the J gene TRBJ2-1; 8 nucleotides match TRBD2. CDR3 length: 16 amino acids. After removal of 3 bases from V and 4 bases from J, the junction contained 8 bases not matched to a gene. Germline-derived CDR1 and CDR2 are SGHVS and FQNEAQ. The CDR3 coding sequence is TGTGCCAGCAGCTTGGATCCCCCGGGAGGGTACAATGAGCAGTTCTTC. As protein: CASSLDPPGGYNEQFF.

As concerns this clone: The same CDR3 can be traced to other DNA sequences in this sample. The chain has TRBV6-5 and TRBJ1-6, with 9 positions matching TRBD1. This CDR3 comprises 14 residues. V lost 4 bases and J lost 10; bases outside the gene matches: 5. From germline, CDR1 is MNHEY and CDR2 SVGAGI. Written as DNA, the CDR3 is TGTGCCAGCAGTTCGGGACAGGGCGGGTCACCCCTCCACTTT. Translated, it gives CASSSGQGGSPLHF.

The CDR3 is CASSQEGGSGGTDTQYF. CDR3 coding DNA: TGCGCCAGCAGCCAAGAGGGTGGTAGCGGGGGCACAGATACGCAGTATTTT. The chain recombines TRBV4-1 with TRBJ2-3; 8 nucleotides match TRBD2. The germline V gene has CDR1 MGHRA and CDR2 YSYEKL. CDR3 length: 17 residues. The J segment lost 1 base and the V segment lost 0 bases, leaving 6 bases of the junction unmatched.

The V and J genes are TRBV30 and TRBJ1-5; no reliable D call. Trimming cost V 0 bases and J 6 bases, with 6 bases left between them. Germline CDR1 GTSNPN, CDR2 SVGIG (reference sequence). The CDR3 runs 12 residues. The CDR3 is CAWSVAGQPQHF. The CDR3 nucleotides read TGTGCCTGGAGTGTGGCAGGTCAGCCCCAGCATTTT.

In this sample, this clone turned up once. V usage is TRBV6-6 and J usage is TRBJ2-6; D remains ambiguous. The CDR3 contains 17 residues. Germline CDR1 reads MNHNY; CDR2 reads SVGAGI (reference sequence). V shed 5 bases and J shed 2 bases, with 16 bases lying between them. The CDR3 loop reads CASSLKTRRAGANVLTF. The DNA of the CDR3 is TGTGCCAGCAGTCTGAAGACAAGACGAGCTGGGGCCAACGTCCTGACTTTC.

V and J are TRBV19 and TRBJ1-5; possibly TRBD1 for D (6 bases). The germline CDR1 and CDR2 sequences are LNHDA and SQIVND (reference sequence). Trimming pared 7 bases from V and 5 bases from J, leaving 15 bases between. The CDR3 is 14 residues long. As DNA, the CDR3 is TGTGCCAGTAATTTTGGGCAGGGGCATCAGCCCCAGCATTTT. Protein sequence: CASNFGQGHQPQHF.

The rearrangement uses TRBV7-3 and TRBJ2-7; possible D gene TRBD2, 5 bases. Trimming pared 1 base from V and 6 bases from J, leaving 10 bases between. From germline, CDR1 is SGHTA and CDR2 FQGTGA. The CDR3 is 13 amino acids. The CDR3 is CASSLSPGSEQYF. CDR3 nucleotide sequence: TGTGCCAGCAGCTTAAGCCCGGGAAGCGAGCAGTACTTC.

The V call is TRBV7-3, the J call TRBJ2-7; 9 nucleotides align to TRBD2. The CDR3 runs to 15 residues. Germline CDR1 and CDR2: SGHTA and FQGTGA. The trim removed 4 bases at V and 3 bases at J, leaving 7 bases unmatched. Here the CDR3 DNA reads TGTGCCAGCAGCTCCCAAGCGGGAGGCGGCTACGAGCAGTACTTC. Amino acid sequence: CASSSQAGGGYEQYF.

The chain employs TRBV5-1 and TRBJ2-1, with 8 bases fitting TRBD2. The CDR3 runs to 15 residues. J gave up 6 bases and V 0 bases, and 5 bases lay outside the gene matches. From germline, CDR1 is SGHRS and CDR2 YFSETQ. The CDR3 DNA is TGCGCCAGCAGCTTGGCGGGGGGACTAGTCAATGAGCAGTTCTTC. Amino acid sequence: CASSLAGGLVNEQFF.

The V call is TRBV7-8, the J call TRBJ1-6; no definite D call. Trimming cost V 3 bases and J 8 bases, with 11 bases left between them. The CDR3 runs 14 residues. Germline loops: CDR1 SGHVS, CDR2 FQNEAQ. The chain's CDR3 is CASSFEGADSPLHF. CDR3 sequence (DNA): TGTGCCAGCAGCTTTGAGGGTGCGGATTCACCCCTCCACTTT.

This rearrangement joins TRBV9 to TRBJ1-6, with a weak D call TRBD1 (6 bases). Germline-derived CDR1 and CDR2 are SGDLS and YYNGEE. Trimming removed 0 bases at V and 9 bases at J, with 13 bases between. The length of the CDR3 is 15 residues. The chain's CDR3 is CASSVASLGASPLHF. CDR3 DNA: TGTGCCAGCAGCGTAGCTTCTTTGGGGGCTTCACCCCTCCACTTT.

In its sample, this clone was seen a few times. The chain recombines TRBV5-5 with TRBJ1-4; a weak D match, TRBD1 (6 bases). Germline V CDR1 and CDR2: SGHKS, YYEKEE (reference sequence). This CDR3 contains 14 residues. Trimming cost V 0 bases and J 8 bases, with 11 bases left between them. CDR3 in DNA: TGTGCCAGCAGCTTGGGGACAGTGGGAGAAAAACTGTTTTTT. It specifies CASSLGTVGEKLFF.

The V call is TRBV3-1 (or the pseudogene TRBV3-2), the J call TRBJ2-7, with D possibly being TRBD2 (6 bases). CDR3 size: 12 residues. V was trimmed by 4 bases and J by 2 bases, leaving 6 bases between them. Germline CDR1 LGHDT, CDR2 YNNKEL (reference sequence). The CDR3 loop reads CASSPGAYEQYF. In DNA form, the CDR3 reads TGTGCCAGCAGCCCGGGGGCCTACGAGCAGTACTTC.

This clone was observed a handful of times. The chain employs TRBV19 and TRBJ1-3, with unresolved D. The germline gives CDR1 LNHDA, CDR2 SQIVND (reference sequence). The V gene lost 6 bases and the J gene lost 0 bases, with 15 bases spanning the gap. CDR3 length: 16 residues. The DNA of the CDR3 is TGTGCCAGTAGCGCCGCATTGTCGAGCTCTGGAAACACCATATATTTT. Encoded protein: CASSAALSSSGNTIYF.

This chain connects TRBV5-1 to TRBJ1-1; 9 bases are shared with TRBD1. The CDR3 runs to 20 residues. Germline CDR1 reads SGHRS; CDR2 reads YFSETQ. V lost 3 bases and J lost 1; bases outside the gene matches: 19. The CDR3 region has the DNA TGCGCCAGCAGCTCTGGCAACTCCGGGACAGGGCTATTTCGGAACACTGAAGCTTTCTTT. This translates into CASSSGNSGTGLFRNTEAFF.

The chain has TRBV15 and TRBJ1-6, with TRBD1 as a possible D gene (6 bases). Germline CDR1 is LNHNV and CDR2 is YYDKDF (reference sequence). The V gene lost 2 bases and the J gene lost 7 bases, with 9 bases spanning the gap. CDR3 length: 14 amino acids. CDR3 amino acids: CATSRKGGNSPLHF. The CDR3 DNA is TGTGCCACCAGCAGAAAGGGGGGGAATTCACCCCTCCACTTT.

J is TRBJ1-4 and V is TRBV2; D gene uncertain. With 7 bases removed from V and 0 bases from J, the gap between germline ends came to 9 bases. Per the germline V gene, CDR1 is SNHLY and CDR2 is FYNNEI. The CDR3 length is 14 residues. CDR3 protein: CASIREATNEKLFF. In nucleotides, the CDR3 is TGTGCCAGCATACGAGAGGCAACTAATGAAAAACTGTTTTTT.

This chain joins TRBV30 and TRBJ1-2; no clear D. Germline CDR1 is GTSNPN and CDR2 is SVGIG (reference sequence). There are 15 residues in the CDR3. Trimming shortened V by 7 bases and J by 4 bases, and 22 bases separated the two germline ends. In DNA form, the CDR3 reads TGTGCCTTTAGGCGTGCCGGAGGTTACTTCTATGGCTACACCTTC. This gives the protein CAFRRAGGYFYGYTF.

This chain links TRBV5-1 with TRBJ1-1; 11 bases agree with TRBD1. The CDR3 extends over 15 amino acids. The ends lost 0 bases at V and 5 bases at J; junction bases unmatched: 3. Per germline, CDR1 SGHRS and CDR2 YFSETQ. The CDR3 DNA sequence: TGCGCCAGCAGCTTGGAAGGGACAGGGGGTACTGAAGCTTTCTTT. Its protein product is CASSLEGTGGTEAFF.

This chain connects TRBV10-3 to TRBJ1-5; TRBD1 might be the D (6 bases). Germline CDR1 is ENHRY and CDR2 is SYGVKD. The CDR3 spans 14 residues. Trimming cost V 2 bases and J 4 bases, with 9 bases left between them. Here the CDR3 reads CAISEGQTNQPQHF. CDR3 nucleotides: TGTGCCATCAGTGAGGGACAGACTAATCAGCCCCAGCATTTT.